This TCR beta chain is from a study of T-cell memory formation after mild COVID-19. Each CDR3 protein gets one entry after TCRdb re-called the 5' RACE reads with MiXCR. The sample holds more than 300,000 distinct CDR3 sequences, 20% to 25% seen once. Sequencing was performed on PBMCs or a T cell subset sorted from them (not recorded which). The clonotype originates from a man aged 18 to 29 who had mild COVID-19 (a few samples of this study predate the infection). Cell type and time point are not known.

CDR3 loop: CSVGPGLITEAFF. CDR3 nucleotide sequence: TGCAGCGTTGGGCCGGGACTGATCACTGAAGCTTTCTTT. The chain carries TRBV29-1 and TRBJ1-1, with TRBD1 as a possible D gene (5 bases). CDR1 is SQVTM, CDR2 ANQGSEA, per germline. The CDR3 is 13 amino acids. Between the trimmed V and J ends, which lost 4 bases and 4 bases, there was a span of 13 bases.